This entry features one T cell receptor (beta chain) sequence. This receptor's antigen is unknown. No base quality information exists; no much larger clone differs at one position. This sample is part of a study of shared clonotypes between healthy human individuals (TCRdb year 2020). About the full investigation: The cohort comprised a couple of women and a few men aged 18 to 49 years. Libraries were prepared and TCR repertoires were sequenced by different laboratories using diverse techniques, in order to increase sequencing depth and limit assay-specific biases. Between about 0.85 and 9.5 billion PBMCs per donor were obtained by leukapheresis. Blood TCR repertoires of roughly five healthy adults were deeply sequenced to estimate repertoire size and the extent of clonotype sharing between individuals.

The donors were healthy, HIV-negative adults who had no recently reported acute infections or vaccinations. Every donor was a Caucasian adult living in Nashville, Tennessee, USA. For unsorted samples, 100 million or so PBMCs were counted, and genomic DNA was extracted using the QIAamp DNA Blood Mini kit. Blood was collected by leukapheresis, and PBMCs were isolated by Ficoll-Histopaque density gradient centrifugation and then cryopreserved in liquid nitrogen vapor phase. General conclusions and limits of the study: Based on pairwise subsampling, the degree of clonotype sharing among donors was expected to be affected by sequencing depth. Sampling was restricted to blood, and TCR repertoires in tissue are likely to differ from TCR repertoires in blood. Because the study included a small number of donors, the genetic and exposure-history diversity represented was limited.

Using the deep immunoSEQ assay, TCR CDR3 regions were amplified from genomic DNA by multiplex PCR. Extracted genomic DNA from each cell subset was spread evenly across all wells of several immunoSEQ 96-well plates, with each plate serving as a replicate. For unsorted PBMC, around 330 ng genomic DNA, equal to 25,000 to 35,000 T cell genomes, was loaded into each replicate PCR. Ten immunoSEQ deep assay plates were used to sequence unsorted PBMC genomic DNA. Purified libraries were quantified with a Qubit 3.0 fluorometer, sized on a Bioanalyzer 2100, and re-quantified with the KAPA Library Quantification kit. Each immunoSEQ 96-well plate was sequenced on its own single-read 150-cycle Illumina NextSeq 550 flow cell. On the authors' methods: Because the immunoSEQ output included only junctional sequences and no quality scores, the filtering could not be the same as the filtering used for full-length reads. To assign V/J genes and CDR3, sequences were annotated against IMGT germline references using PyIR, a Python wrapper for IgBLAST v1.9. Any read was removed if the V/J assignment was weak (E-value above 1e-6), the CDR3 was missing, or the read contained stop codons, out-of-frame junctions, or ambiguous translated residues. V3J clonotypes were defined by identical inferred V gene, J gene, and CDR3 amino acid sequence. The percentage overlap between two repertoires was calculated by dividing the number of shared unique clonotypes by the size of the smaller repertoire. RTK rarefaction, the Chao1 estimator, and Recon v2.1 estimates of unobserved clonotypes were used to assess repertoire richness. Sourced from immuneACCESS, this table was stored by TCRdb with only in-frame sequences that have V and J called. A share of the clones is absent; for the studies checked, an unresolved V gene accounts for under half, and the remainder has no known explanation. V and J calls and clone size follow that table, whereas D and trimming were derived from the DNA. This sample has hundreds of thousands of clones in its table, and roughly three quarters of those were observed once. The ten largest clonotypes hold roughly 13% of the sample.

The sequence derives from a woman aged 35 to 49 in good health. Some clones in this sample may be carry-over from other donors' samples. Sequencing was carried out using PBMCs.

The base sequence is TGTGCCAGCAGCCCTGGACAGCTGGGGGCCTACGAGCAGTACTTC. Translated, this gives CASSPGQLGAYEQYF. The chain is assembled from TRBV11-2 and TRBJ2-7, with TRBD1 tentatively as D gene (6 bases match). The germline ends are 16 bases apart after V is trimmed by 5 bases and J by 2 bases. According to the germline V gene, CDR1 reads SGHAT and CDR2 reads FQNNGV. Measured from the cysteine to the phenylalanine, the CDR3 is 15 residues long. The DNA shown is the 45-base CDR3, in frame from base 1.